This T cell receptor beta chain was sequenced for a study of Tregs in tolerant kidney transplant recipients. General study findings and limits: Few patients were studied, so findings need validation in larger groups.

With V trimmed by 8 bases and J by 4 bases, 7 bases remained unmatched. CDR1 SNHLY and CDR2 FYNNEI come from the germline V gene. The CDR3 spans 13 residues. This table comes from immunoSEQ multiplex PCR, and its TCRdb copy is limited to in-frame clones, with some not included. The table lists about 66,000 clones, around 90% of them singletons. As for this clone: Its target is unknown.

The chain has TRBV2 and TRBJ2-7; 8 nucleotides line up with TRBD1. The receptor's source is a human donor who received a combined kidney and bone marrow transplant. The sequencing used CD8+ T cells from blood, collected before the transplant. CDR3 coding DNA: TGTGCCAGCGGTGGACAGGGTGAATACGAGCAGTACTTC. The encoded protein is CASGGQGEYEQYF. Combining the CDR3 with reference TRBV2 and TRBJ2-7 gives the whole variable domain EPEVTQTPSHQVTQMGQEVILRCVPISNHLYFYWYRQILGQKVEFLVSFYNNEISEKSEIFDDQFSVERPDGSNFTLKIRSTKLEDSAMYFCASGGQGEYEQYFGPGTRLTVT.